This T cell receptor beta chain is drawn from a study of T-cell reconstitution after alpha-beta-depleted transplantation in children. This sample's TCRbeta library carried unique molecular identifier barcodes. One entry per CDR3 protein, called by TCRdb with MiXCR from the PCR reads. This sample carries some 220,000 distinct CDR3 sequences, roughly a tenth of them seen once, and the ten largest clones take over 5.5%. Germline CDR1 reads LNHDA; CDR2 reads SQIVND (reference sequence). V lost 5 bases, J lost 3 bases, and 10 bases lay in between. The CDR3 is made up of 13 amino acids. V is TRBV19 and J is TRBJ2-5; D is undetermined. This TCR came from a human donor who donated a stem cell graft to a child with acute lymphoblastic leukemia. Sequencing used PBMCs from the stem cell graft donor, obtained from the stem cell graft. CDR3 residues: CASSPLFEETQYF. CDR3 DNA: TGTGCCAGTAGTCCCCTGTTTGAAGAGACCCAGTACTTC.